This TCR beta chain was documented in a study of blood T cell repertoires in COVID-19. The overall study: Some COVID-19 samples were acute and others convalescent; all came from the United States, Italy and Spain. PBMCs, B-cell-depleted T cells, or T cells were the source of the cDNA or gDNA that made up the material.

This clone appeared once. In the authors' workflow: Using reference gene primer amplification, nucleated cell counts were estimated. Data came from immunoSEQ multiplex PCR; TCRdb stores just in-frame clones and leaves some out. V and J calls and clone size come straight from that table; D and trimming were deduced from the DNA. Here the sample spans roughly 50,000 clones, 65% to 90% being singletons. The CDR3 is 13 amino acids. CDR1 is MGHRA and CDR2 is YSYEKL in the germline V gene. V dropped 4 bases and J dropped 5 bases, with 11 bases sitting between them. Source material: peripheral blood. The chain links TRBV4-1 to TRBJ2-5; possibly TRBD1 for D (6 bases). The TCR was taken from a human donor in a cohort sampled during active COVID-19. The CDR3 here is CASSLGQLETQYF. CDR3 DNA: TGCGCCAGCAGCCTAGGACAGTTGGAGACCCAGTACTTC.